The 24 T cell receptor beta chains below come from one sample, sequenced in a study of blood T cell repertoires in COVID-19. Some clones are missing from TCRdb's copy, which holds only in-frame ones; the method was immunoSEQ multiplex PCR. Of about 400,000 clones listed, approximately 89% are singletons. The specimen was PBMCs or T cells enriched from blood (not recorded which). The receptors stem from a woman aged 25 to 39 who had recovered from COVID-19.

The chain employs TRBV6-2 or TRBV6-3 and TRBJ1-2, with 7 bases lining up with TRBD1. After removal of 2 bases from V and 2 bases from J, the junction contained 2 bases not matched to a gene. From germline, CDR1 is MNHEY and CDR2 SVGEGT. This CDR3 comprises 14 residues. As DNA, the CDR3 is TGTGCCAGCAGTTACGACAGGGCCAACTATGGCTACACCTTC. As protein: CASSYDRANYGYTF.

The V call is TRBV7-9, the J call TRBJ2-5; 8 bases fit TRBD2. V lost 4 bases, J lost 2 bases, and 6 bases stayed unmatched. The germline V gene has CDR1 SEHNR and CDR2 FQNEAQ (reference sequence). The CDR3 sequence is 15 residues long. The CDR3 here is CASSYTGLAQETQYF. Written as DNA, the CDR3 is TGTGCCAGCAGCTACACTGGACTAGCTCAAGAGACCCAGTACTTC.

CDR3: CASSQDGAGGKQYF. The CDR3 coding sequence is TGCGCCAGCAGCCAAGATGGAGCGGGAGGGAAGCAGTATTTT. The chain has TRBV4-1 and TRBJ2-3, with 10 bases that match TRBD2. Germline values: CDR1 MGHRA, CDR2 YSYEKL. The CDR3 length is 14 residues. The J segment lost 11 bases and the V segment lost 0 bases, leaving 5 bases of the junction unmatched.

This rearrangement joins TRBV9 to TRBJ2-3, with D uncertain. The germline gives CDR1 SGDLS, CDR2 YYNGEE. This CDR3 has 14 amino acids. Trimming took off 0 bases at V and 3 bases at J, with 8 bases between the two ends. CDR3 region: CASSVGAFTDTQYF. CDR3 nucleotides: TGTGCCAGCAGCGTAGGTGCGTTTACAGATACGCAGTATTTT.

The gene calls are TRBV10-1 and TRBJ1-5; 10 bases fit TRBD1. Per germline, CDR1 WNHNN and CDR2 SYGVQD (reference sequence). With V trimmed by 9 bases and J by 3 bases, 8 bases remained unmatched. This CDR3 is built from 15 residues. CDR3 in DNA: TGCGCCAGACTAGATGGGACAGGGGACAATCAGCCCCAGCATTTT. This sequence encodes CARLDGTGDNQPQHF.

This sequence joins TRBV24-1 and TRBJ2-1; 7 positions agree with TRBD1. J gave up 6 bases and V 9 bases, and 13 bases lay outside the gene matches. Germline V gene lookup returns CDR1 KGHDR and CDR2 SFDVKD. The CDR3 covers 15 residues. The chain's CDR3 is CATLPRQGTSNEQFF. The CDR3 coding sequence is TGTGCCACCCTCCCAAGACAGGGTACGAGCAATGAGCAGTTCTTC.

The chain employs TRBV5-1 and TRBJ1-1; a weak D match, TRBD1 (5 bases). Deletions cut 3 bases from V and 4 bases from J, with 10 bases between. CDR3 size: 13 residues. CDR1 and CDR2 from the germline V gene are SGHRS and YFSETQ. The CDR3 DNA reads TGCGCCAGCAGCTACCTCGGGGGCACTGAAGCTTTCTTT. Residues: CASSYLGGTEAFF.

This clone has only one observation. The chain couples TRBV5-5 to TRBJ1-5; D remains ambiguous. V lost 3 bases to trimming and J lost 0 bases, with 16 bases between them. CDR1 is SGHKS and CDR2 is YYEKEE in the germline V gene (reference sequence). The CDR3 runs 17 residues. CDR3 sequence (DNA): TGTGCCAGCAGCTGGAGAATTGAAGAATATAGCAATCAGCCCCAGCATTTT. Encoded protein: CASSWRIEEYSNQPQHF.

This clone has a count of ten or more. The rearrangement links TRBV4-1 to TRBJ1-3; TRBD1 matches at 7 bases. Germline assignment: CDR1 MGHRA and CDR2 YSYEKL. The CDR3 is 15 amino acids. The J segment lost 1 base and the V segment lost 5 bases, leaving 5 bases of the junction unmatched. The CDR3 reads CASSWDRGSGNTIYF. The CDR3 DNA follows: TGCGCCAGCAGCTGGGACAGAGGGTCTGGAAACACCATATATTTT.

The V call is TRBV6-5, the J call TRBJ1-1; perhaps TRBD1 as D (6 bases). V dropped 6 bases and J dropped 1 base, with 12 bases sitting between them. The CDR3 length is 14 residues. Germline V CDR1 and CDR2: MNHEY, SVGAGI. The CDR3 coding sequence is TGTGCCAGCAGCCCCCAGGGACAGAACACTGAAGCTTTCTTT. Its translation: CASSPQGQNTEAFF.

The chain uses TRBV5-8 and TRBJ2-1; 10 positions match TRBD2. Trimming took 2 bases from V and 6 from J; bases not matched to a gene: 5. Looked up from germline, CDR1 is SGHTS and CDR2 is YDEGEE. The CDR3 totals 15 residues. The CDR3 region is CASSFGLAVFNEQFF. CDR3 sequence (DNA): TGTGCCAGCAGCTTCGGACTAGCGGTCTTCAATGAGCAGTTCTTC.

This sequence joins TRBV2 and TRBJ2-7, with 8 positions matching TRBD1. This CDR3 has 11 residues. Germline V gene lookup returns CDR1 SNHLY and CDR2 FYNNEI. The CDR3 here is CAWTGIDEQYF. The CDR3 bases are TGTGCTTGGACAGGGATCGACGAGCAGTACTTC.

J is TRBJ1-4 and V is TRBV6-4; TRBD1 might be the D (5 bases). The CDR3 is 15 amino acids. The V end was cut by 4 bases, the J end by 8 bases, with 17 bases between. In germline, CDR1 is MRHNA, CDR2 SNTAGT. CDR3 amino acids: CASSVVLQGDEKLFF. The CDR3 coding sequence is TGTGCCAGCAGTGTTGTCCTTCAGGGCGACGAAAAACTGTTTTTT.

The chain employs TRBV6-6 and TRBJ1-6; a weak D match, TRBD1 (6 bases). The CDR3 is 14 amino acids. V lost 11 bases and J lost 1, with 12 bases in between. Germline CDR1 and CDR2: MNHNY and SVGAGI (reference sequence). The CDR3 nucleotides are TGTGCCTCACTACAGGGATCCTATAATTCACCCCTCCACTTT. This sequence encodes CASLQGSYNSPLHF.

The rearrangement links TRBV2 to TRBJ1-6, with 8 bases aligning to TRBD1. The CDR3 has 15 amino acids. The J segment lost 8 bases and the V segment lost 6 bases, leaving 9 bases of the junction unmatched. CDR1 is SNHLY and CDR2 is FYNNEI in the germline V gene. Here the CDR3 DNA reads TGTGCCAGCAGGACAGGGGAGGGTGAATATTCACCCCTCCACTTT. Its translation is CASRTGEGEYSPLHF.

The CDR3 protein is CASSRQGLGNTIYF. The DNA of the CDR3 is TGTGCCAGCAGCCGTCAGGGGTTGGGAAACACCATATATTTT. V gene TRBV6-5 combines with J gene TRBJ1-3; TRBD1 might be the D (6 bases). The CDR3 is 14 amino acids. CDR1 is MNHEY and CDR2 is SVGAGI in the germline V gene. The V end was cut by 6 bases, the J end by 4 bases, with 13 bases between.

This chain connects TRBV7-3 to TRBJ2-2; maybe TRBD1 (6 bases). This CDR3 comprises 14 residues. V dropped 2 bases and J dropped 3 bases, with 7 bases sitting between them. CDR1 SGHTA and CDR2 FQGTGA come from the germline V gene. The CDR3 coding sequence is TGTGCCAGCAGCTTATCAGGGGACACCGGGGAGCTGTTTTTT. Protein sequence: CASSLSGDTGELFF.

This clone was detected once. J is TRBJ1-3 and V is TRBV7-9; 9 bases are shared with TRBD1. The CDR3 extends over 17 amino acids. The germline CDR1 and CDR2 sequences are SEHNR and FQNEAQ (reference sequence). Losses at the gene ends were 3 bases for V and 0 bases for J; bases not matched to a gene: 6. The CDR3 is CASSLWTGVNSGNTIYF. The CDR3 nucleotides are TGTGCCAGCAGCTTGTGGACAGGGGTTAACTCTGGAAACACCATATATTTT.

This clone was counted a few times. The identical CDR3 is also encoded by other nucleotide sequences in the sample. The V call is TRBV30, the J call TRBJ2-1; no clear D. Germline loops: CDR1 GTSNPN, CDR2 SVGIG (reference sequence). Trimming took off 4 bases at V and 4 bases at J, with 5 bases between the two ends. The CDR3 spans 11 residues. As DNA, the CDR3 is TGTGCCTGGACTCGGTACAATGAGCAGTTCTTC. Protein product: CAWTRYNEQFF.

The chain joins TRBV7-3 to TRBJ2-3; TRBD2 is a possible D gene (6 bases). This CDR3 spans 13 amino acids. Trimming removed 4 bases at V and 5 bases at J, with 10 bases between. The germline CDR1 and CDR2 sequences are SGHTA and FQGTGA. In nucleotides, the CDR3 is TGTGCCAGCAGCTGGGGGGAGAGAGATACGCAGTATTTT. Its protein product is CASSWGERDTQYF. Together with reference TRBV7-3 and TRBJ2-3, the CDR3 gives the full variable domain: GAGVSQTPSNKVTEKGKYVELRCDPISGHTALYWYRQSLGQGPEFLIYFQGTGAADDSGLPNDRFFAVRPEGSVSTLKIQRTERGDSAVYLCASSWGERDTQYFGPGTRLTVL.

This rearrangement joins TRBV18 to TRBJ1-5; 9 bases map to TRBD1. The junction had 6 bases not matched to a gene; V was cut back by 3 bases and J by 6 bases. Germline V gene data show CDR1 as KGHSH and CDR2 as LQKENI. The CDR3 consists of 15 residues. The DNA of the CDR3 is TGTGCCAGCTCACCTACACAGGGGGCGGGTCAGCCCCAGCATTTT. Protein product: CASSPTQGAGQPQHF.

The chain employs TRBV6-5 and TRBJ1-4; 8 bases line up with TRBD1. The CDR3 spans 16 residues. With V trimmed by 2 bases and J by 5 bases, 7 bases remained unmatched. Germline assignment: CDR1 MNHEY and CDR2 SVGAGI. CDR3 nucleotide sequence: TGTGCCAGCAGTTACCGACGCAGGGGGCGGAATGAAAAACTGTTTTTT. It codes for CASSYRRRGRNEKLFF.

The gene calls are TRBV21-1 and TRBJ1-5; the D segment call TRBD1 is taken from the table without a DNA check. TRBV21-1 is termed a pseudogene. The CDR3 consists of 13 residues. The CDR3, as DNA: TGTGCCAGCGGAGGGACAGGGTCTTGGCCCCAGCATTTT. Translating gives CASGGTGSWPQHF.

The chain has TRBV3-1 (or the pseudogene TRBV3-2) and TRBJ2-3, with TRBD1 matching 8 bases. Trimming at V came to 1 base and at J to 4 bases, leaving 4 bases not matched to a gene. Germline V CDR1 and CDR2: LGHDT, YNNKEL (reference sequence). The length of the CDR3 is 15 residues. The CDR3 here is CASSQGQGQADTQYF. The CDR3 DNA reads as TGTGCCAGCAGCCAAGGGCAGGGACAGGCAGATACGCAGTATTTT.